This T cell receptor (beta chain) was retrieved from a study of T-cell reconstitution after alpha-beta-depleted transplantation in children. Study-wide results and caveats: At day 60, the high TCRbeta diversity found in some patients originated from recipient T cells and thymic progenitors that had survived. It was newly produced T cells that mostly accounted for T-cell counts and diversity one year after transplant. Expanded graft clones, several hundred of them, were reportedly the source of alpha-beta T cells about two months after transplant.

This clonotype was seen ten or more times. Its cognate antigen is unknown. Unique molecular identifiers were used in preparing the TCRbeta library. Via MiXCR, TCRdb re-called the PCR reads, giving one row per CDR3 protein. The sample holds hundreds of thousands of distinct CDR3 sequences; about 26% are singletons and the top ten take 2.6%. V shed 4 bases and J 7 bases; nucleotides not matched to a gene: 7. Per germline, CDR1 DFQATT and CDR2 SNEGSKA (reference sequence). The CDR3 length is 13 residues. V is TRBV20-1 and J is TRBJ2-7; 10 nucleotides agree with TRBD2. This TCR was sampled from a girl aged 2 to 10 with Fanconi anemia, due to receive a stem cell transplant. Sequencing was performed on PBMCs, taken before TCRalphabeta/CD19-depleted stem cell transplant. The DNA for the CDR3 is TGCAGTGCTATCCCGCCGGGACTAGCGGAGCAGTACTTC. Its translation: CSAIPPGLAEQYF.